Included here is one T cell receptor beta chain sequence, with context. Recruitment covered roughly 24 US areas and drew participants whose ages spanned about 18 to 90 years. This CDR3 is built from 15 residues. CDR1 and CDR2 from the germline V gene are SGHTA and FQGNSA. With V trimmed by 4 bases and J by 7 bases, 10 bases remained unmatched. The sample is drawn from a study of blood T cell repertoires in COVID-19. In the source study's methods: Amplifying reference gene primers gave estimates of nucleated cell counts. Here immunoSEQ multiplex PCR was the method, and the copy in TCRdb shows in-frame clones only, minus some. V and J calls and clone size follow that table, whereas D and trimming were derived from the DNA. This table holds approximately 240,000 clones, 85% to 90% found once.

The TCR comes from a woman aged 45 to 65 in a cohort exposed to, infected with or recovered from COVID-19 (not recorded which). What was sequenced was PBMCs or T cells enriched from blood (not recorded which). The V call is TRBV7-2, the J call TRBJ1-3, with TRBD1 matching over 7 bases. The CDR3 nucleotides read TGTGCCAGCAGCTCCGGGACAGTTCGCGGTAACACCATATATTTT. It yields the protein CASSSGTVRGNTIYF.